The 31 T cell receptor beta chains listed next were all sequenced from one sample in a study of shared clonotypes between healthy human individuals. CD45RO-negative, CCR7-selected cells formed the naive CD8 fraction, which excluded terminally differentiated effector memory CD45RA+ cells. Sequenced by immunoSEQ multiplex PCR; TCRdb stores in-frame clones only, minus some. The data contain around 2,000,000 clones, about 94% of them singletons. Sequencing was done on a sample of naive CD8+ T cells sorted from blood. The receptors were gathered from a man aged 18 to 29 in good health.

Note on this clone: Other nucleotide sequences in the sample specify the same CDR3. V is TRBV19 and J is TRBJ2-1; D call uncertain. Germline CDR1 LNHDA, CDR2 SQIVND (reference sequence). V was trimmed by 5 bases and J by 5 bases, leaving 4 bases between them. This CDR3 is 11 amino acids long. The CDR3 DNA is TGTGCCAGTAGTGGGGACAATGAGCAGTTCTTC. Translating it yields CASSGDNEQFF. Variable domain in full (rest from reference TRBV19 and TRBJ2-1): DGGITQSPKYLFRKEGQNVTLSCEQNLNHDAMYWYRQDPGQGLRLIYYSQIVNDFQKGDIAEGYSVSREKKESFPLTVTSAQKNPTAFYLCASSGDNEQFFGPGTRLTVL.

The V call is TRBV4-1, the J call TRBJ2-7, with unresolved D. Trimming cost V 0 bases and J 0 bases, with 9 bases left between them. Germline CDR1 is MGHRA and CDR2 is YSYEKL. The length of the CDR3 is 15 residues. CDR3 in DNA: TGCGCCAGCAGCCAAGACTGGCAGAGCTCCTACGAGCAGTACTTC. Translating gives CASSQDWQSSYEQYF.

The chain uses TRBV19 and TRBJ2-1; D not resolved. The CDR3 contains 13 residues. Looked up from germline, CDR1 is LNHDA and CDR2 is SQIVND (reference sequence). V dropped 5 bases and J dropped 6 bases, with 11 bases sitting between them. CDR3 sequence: CASSSLGFNEQFF. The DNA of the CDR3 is TGTGCCAGTAGTTCCCTGGGGTTCAATGAGCAGTTCTTC. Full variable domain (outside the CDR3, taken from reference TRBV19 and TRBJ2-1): DGGITQSPKYLFRKEGQNVTLSCEQNLNHDAMYWYRQDPGQGLRLIYYSQIVNDFQKGDIAEGYSVSREKKESFPLTVTSAQKNPTAFYLCASSSLGFNEQFFGPGTRLTVL.

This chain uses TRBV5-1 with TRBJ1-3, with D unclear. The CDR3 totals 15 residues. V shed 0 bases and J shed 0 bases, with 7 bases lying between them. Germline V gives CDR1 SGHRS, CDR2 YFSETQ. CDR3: CASSLGGYSGNTIYF. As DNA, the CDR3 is TGCGCCAGCAGCTTGGGAGGGTACTCTGGAAACACCATATATTTT.

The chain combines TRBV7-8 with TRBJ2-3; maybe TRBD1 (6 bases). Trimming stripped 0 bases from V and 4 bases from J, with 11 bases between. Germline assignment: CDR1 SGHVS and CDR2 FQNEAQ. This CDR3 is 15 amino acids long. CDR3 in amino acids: CASSLASRGADTQYF. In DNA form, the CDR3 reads TGTGCCAGCAGCTTAGCCAGCAGGGGAGCAGATACGCAGTATTTT.

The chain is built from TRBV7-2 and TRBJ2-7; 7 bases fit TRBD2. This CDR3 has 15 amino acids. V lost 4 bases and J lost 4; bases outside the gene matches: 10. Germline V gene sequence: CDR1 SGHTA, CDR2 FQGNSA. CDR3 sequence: CASSSREDGRYEQYF. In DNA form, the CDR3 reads TGTGCCAGCAGCTCCCGGGAGGACGGAAGATACGAGCAGTACTTC. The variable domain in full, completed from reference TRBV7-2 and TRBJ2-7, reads GAGVSQSPSNKVTEKGKDVELRCDPISGHTALYWYRQSLGQGLEFLIYFQGNSAPDKSGLPSDRFSAERTGGSVSTLTIQRTQQEDSAVYLCASSSREDGRYEQYFGPGTRLTVT.

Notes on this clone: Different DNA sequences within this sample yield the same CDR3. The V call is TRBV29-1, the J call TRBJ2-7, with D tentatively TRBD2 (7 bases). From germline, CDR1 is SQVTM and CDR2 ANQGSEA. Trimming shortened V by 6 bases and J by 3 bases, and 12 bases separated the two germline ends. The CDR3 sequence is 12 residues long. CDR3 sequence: CSVAGEGYEQYF. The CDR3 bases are TGCAGCGTGGCAGGGGAGGGCTACGAGCAGTACTTC.

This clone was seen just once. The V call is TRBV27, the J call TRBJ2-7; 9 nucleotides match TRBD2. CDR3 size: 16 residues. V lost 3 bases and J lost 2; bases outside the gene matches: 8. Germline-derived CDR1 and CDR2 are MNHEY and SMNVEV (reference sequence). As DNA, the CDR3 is TGTGCCAGCAGTTTCTCCGGGACTAGCTTACCCTACGAGCAGTACTTC. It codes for CASSFSGTSLPYEQYF.

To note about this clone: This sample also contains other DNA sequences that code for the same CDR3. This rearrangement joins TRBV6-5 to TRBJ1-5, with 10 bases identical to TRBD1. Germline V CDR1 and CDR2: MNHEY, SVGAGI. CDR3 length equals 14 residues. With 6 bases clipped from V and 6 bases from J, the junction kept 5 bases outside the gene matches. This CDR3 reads CASSLGQGVQPQHF. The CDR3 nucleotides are TGTGCCAGCAGCTTAGGACAGGGGGTTCAGCCCCAGCATTTT.

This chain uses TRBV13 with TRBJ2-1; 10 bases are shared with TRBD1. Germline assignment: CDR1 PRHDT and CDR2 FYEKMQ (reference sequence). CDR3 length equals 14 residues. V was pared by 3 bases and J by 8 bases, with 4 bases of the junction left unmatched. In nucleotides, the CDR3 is TGTGCCAGCAGCTTCGACAGGGGGCATCATGAGCAGTTCTTC. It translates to CASSFDRGHHEQFF.

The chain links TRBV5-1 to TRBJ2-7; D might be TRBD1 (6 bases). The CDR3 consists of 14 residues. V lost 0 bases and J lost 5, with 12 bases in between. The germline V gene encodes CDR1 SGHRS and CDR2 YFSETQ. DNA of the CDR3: TGCGCCAGCAGCTTGGGCGTCAGGGGAGACGAGCAGTACTTC. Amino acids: CASSLGVRGDEQYF.

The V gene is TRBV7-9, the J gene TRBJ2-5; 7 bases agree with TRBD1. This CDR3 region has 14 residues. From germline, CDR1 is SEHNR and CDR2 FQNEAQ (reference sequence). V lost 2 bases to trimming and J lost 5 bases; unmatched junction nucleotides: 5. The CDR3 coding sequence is TGTGCCAGCAGCTTACCACAGGGGATGGAGACCCAGTACTTC. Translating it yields CASSLPQGMETQYF.

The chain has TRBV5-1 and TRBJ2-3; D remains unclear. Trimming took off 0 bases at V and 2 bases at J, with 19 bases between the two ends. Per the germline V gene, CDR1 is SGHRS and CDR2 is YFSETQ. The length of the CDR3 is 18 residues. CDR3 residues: CASSLAKGLVAYTDTQYF. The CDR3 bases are TGCGCCAGCAGCTTGGCCAAGGGATTGGTGGCTTACACAGATACGCAGTATTTT.

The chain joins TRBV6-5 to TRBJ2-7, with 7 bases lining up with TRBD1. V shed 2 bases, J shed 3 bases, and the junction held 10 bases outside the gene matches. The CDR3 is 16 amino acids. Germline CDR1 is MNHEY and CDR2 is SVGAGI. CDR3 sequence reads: CASSYGLTGVVYEQYF. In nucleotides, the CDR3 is TGTGCCAGCAGTTACGGGCTTACAGGGGTGGTCTACGAGCAGTACTTC.

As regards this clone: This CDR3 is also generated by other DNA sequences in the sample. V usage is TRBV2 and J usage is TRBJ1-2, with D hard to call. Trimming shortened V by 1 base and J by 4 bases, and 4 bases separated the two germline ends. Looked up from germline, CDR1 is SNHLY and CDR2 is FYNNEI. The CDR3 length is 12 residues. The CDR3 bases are TGTGCCAGCAGTGAAGGCAGCTATGGCTACACCTTC. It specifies CASSEGSYGYTF.

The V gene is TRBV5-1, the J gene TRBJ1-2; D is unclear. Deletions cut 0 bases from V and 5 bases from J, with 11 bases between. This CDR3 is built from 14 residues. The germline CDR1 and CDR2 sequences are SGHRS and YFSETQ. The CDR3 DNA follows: TGCGCCAGCAGCTTGGCCTCCGGTGATTATGGCTACACCTTC. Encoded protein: CASSLASGDYGYTF. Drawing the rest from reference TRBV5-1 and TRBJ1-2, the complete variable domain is KAGVTQTPRYLIKTRGQQVTLSCSPISGHRSVSWYQQTPGQGLQFLFEYFSETQRNKGNFPGRFSGRQFSNSRSEMNVSTLELGDSALYLCASSLASGDYGYTFGSGTRLTVV.

The CDR3 loop is CASSPLRTMEWNTEAFF. The CDR3 bases are TGTGCCAGCAGCCCCCTTAGGACCATGGAATGGAACACTGAAGCTTTCTTT. This sequence joins TRBV11-2 and TRBJ1-1; no firm D call. V dropped 5 bases and J dropped 1 base, with 20 bases sitting between them. The CDR3 is made up of 17 amino acids. From germline, CDR1 is SGHAT and CDR2 FQNNGV.

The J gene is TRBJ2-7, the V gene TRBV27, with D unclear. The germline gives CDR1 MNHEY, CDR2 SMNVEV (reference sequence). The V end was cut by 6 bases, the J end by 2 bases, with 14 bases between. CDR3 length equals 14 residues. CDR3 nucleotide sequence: TGTGCCAGCAGCCCCCCCGCGTCCCCCTACGAGCAGTACTTC. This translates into CASSPPASPYEQYF.

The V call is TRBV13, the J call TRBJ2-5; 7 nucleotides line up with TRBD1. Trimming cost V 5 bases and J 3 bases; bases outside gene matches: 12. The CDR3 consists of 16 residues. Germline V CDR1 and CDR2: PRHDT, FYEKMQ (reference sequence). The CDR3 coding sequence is TGTGCCAGCAGCGCAGTTTTGACAGGGACCAAAGAGACCCAGTACTTC. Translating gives CASSAVLTGTKETQYF.

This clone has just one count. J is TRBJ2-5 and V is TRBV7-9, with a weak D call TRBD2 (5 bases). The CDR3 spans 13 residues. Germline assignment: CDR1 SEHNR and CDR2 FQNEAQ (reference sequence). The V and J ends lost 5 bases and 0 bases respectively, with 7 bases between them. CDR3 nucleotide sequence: TGTGCCAGCAGCGCGGACTACCAAGAGACCCAGTACTTC. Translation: CASSADYQETQYF.

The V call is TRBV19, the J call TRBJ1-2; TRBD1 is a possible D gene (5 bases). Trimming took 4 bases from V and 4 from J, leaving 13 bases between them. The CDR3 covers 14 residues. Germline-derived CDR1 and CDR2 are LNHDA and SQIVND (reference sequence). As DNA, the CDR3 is TGTGCCAGTAGTAGGGGGGAACTAAGCTATGGCTACACCTTC. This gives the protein CASSRGELSYGYTF.

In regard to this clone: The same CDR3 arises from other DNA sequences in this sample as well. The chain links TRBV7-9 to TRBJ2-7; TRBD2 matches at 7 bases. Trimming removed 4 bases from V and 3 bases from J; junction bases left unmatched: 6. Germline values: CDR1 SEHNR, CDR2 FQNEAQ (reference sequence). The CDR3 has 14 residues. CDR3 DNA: TGTGCCAGCAGCTCTACGGGAGGTAACTACGAGCAGTACTTC. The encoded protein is CASSSTGGNYEQYF.

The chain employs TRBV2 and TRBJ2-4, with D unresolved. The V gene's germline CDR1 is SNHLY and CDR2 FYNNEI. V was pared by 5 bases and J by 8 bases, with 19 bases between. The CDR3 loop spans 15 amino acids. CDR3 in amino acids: CASSHHGPPRDIQYF. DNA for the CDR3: TGTGCCAGCAGTCACCACGGACCCCCAAGGGACATTCAGTACTTC.

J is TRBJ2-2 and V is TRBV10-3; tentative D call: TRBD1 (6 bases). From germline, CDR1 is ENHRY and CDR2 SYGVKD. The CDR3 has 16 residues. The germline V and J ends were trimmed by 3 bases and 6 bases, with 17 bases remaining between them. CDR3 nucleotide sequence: TGTGCCATCAGTGACCCCGTTCCTACAGGGCCCGGGGAGCTGTTTTTT. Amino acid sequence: CAISDPVPTGPGELFF.

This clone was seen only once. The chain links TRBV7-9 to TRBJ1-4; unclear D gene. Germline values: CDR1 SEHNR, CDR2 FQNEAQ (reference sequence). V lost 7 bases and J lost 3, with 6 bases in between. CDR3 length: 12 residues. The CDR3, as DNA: TGTGCCAGCAAGAGTTCTAATGAAAAACTGTTTTTT. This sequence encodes CASKSSNEKLFF.

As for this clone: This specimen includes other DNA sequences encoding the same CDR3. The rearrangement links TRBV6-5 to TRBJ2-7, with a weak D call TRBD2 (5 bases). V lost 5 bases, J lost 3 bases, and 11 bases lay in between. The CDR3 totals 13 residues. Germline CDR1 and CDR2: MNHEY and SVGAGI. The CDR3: CASSPSGVYEQYF. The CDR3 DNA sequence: TGTGCCAGCAGTCCCAGCGGAGTCTACGAGCAGTACTTC.

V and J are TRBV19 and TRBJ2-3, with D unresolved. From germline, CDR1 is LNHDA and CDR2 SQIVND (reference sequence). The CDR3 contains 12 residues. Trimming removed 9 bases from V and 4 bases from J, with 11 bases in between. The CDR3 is CASTDGPDTQYF. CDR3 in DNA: TGTGCCAGCACTGATGGCCCAGATACGCAGTATTTT.

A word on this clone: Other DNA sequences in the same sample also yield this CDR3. This CDR3 is CASSQGLAGAYEQYF. CDR3 nucleotides: TGCGCCAGCAGCCAAGGGCTAGCGGGTGCCTACGAGCAGTACTTC. The chain combines TRBV4-3 with TRBJ2-7, with TRBD2 matching over 8 bases. V was pared by 1 base and J by 2 bases, with 4 bases of the junction left unmatched. The CDR3 extends over 15 amino acids. CDR1 and CDR2 (germline): LGHNA, YSLEER.

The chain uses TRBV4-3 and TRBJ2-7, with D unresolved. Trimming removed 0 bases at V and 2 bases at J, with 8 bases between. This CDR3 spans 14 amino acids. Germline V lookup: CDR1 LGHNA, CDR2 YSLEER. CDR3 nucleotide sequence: TGCGCCAGCAGCCAAGATGGGCGGACCTACGAGCAGTACTTC. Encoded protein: CASSQDGRTYEQYF.

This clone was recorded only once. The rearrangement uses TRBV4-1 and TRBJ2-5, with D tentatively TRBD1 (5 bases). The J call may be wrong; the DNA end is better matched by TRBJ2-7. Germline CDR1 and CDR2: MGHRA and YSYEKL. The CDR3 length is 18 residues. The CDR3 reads CASSQEGGGRGSSYEQYF. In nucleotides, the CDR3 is TGCGCCAGCAGCCAAGAAGGCGGTGGTAGGGGAAGCTCCTACGAGCAGTACTTC.

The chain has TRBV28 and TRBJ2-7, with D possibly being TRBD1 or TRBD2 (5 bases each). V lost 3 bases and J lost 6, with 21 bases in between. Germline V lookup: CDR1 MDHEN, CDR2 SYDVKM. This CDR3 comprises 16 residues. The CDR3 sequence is CASSFHRRPPGPEQYF. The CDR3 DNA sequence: TGTGCCAGCAGTTTCCACCGAAGGCCTCCGGGGCCCGAGCAGTACTTC.